This is a list of T cell receptor beta chains from one sample in a study of blood T cell repertoires in COVID-19. TCRdb's table, derived via immunoSEQ multiplex PCR, lists solely in-frame clones and lacks some. This table has fewer than 200,000 clones, over 75% appearing once. The sample was peripheral blood. Receptor source: a man aged 55 to 70 who had recovered from COVID-19. CDR3s include the opening cysteine and the closing phenylalanine or tryptophan. The order of the fields is V gene, J gene, CDR3 protein.

v_call: TRBV7-3; j_call: TRBJ1-1; cdr3_aa: CASSSRQGATEAFF
v_call: TRBV7-3; j_call: TRBJ1-1; cdr3_aa: CASSFTEGNTEAFF
v_call: TRBV5-4; j_call: TRBJ1-4; cdr3_aa: CASSSGANEKLFF
v_call: TRBV18; j_call: TRBJ1-2; cdr3_aa: CASSPTTVDYGYTF
v_call: TRBV4-1; j_call: TRBJ2-5; cdr3_aa: CASSQADREWETQYF
v_call: TRBV27; j_call: TRBJ2-1; cdr3_aa: CASSPRMVIPYNEQFF
v_call: TRBV29-1; j_call: TRBJ1-4; cdr3_aa: CSVGGNLFEKLFF
v_call: TRBV27; j_call: TRBJ1-1; cdr3_aa: CASSLRQGDEAFF
v_call: TRBV2; j_call: TRBJ2-7; cdr3_aa: CASTQVREQYF
v_call: TRBV30; j_call: TRBJ1-3; cdr3_aa: CAWSAHRSGNTIYF
v_call: TRBV9; j_call: TRBJ1-5; cdr3_aa: CASSVGVRDQPQHF
v_call: TRBV6-2/TRBV6-3; j_call: TRBJ1-2; cdr3_aa: CASSYTRQGVNYGYTF
v_call: TRBV27; j_call: TRBJ2-3; cdr3_aa: CATARGEAWTGNTDTQYF
v_call: TRBV6-1; j_call: TRBJ2-5; cdr3_aa: CASSERGYRETQYF
v_call: TRBV27; j_call: TRBJ1-1; cdr3_aa: CASSLSRGLEAFF
v_call: TRBV5-4; j_call: TRBJ2-1; cdr3_aa: CASSLDAGGYNEQFF
v_call: TRBV7-3; j_call: TRBJ2-1; cdr3_aa: CASSLGTRSNEQFF
v_call: TRBV7-3; j_call: TRBJ2-5; cdr3_aa: CASSLRGARQETQYF
v_call: TRBV2; j_call: TRBJ2-7; cdr3_aa: CASSELTSGADEQYF
v_call: TRBV27; j_call: TRBJ1-2; cdr3_aa: CASRLTGRSYGYTF
v_call: TRBV29-1; j_call: TRBJ2-4; cdr3_aa: CSVGTESNIQYF
v_call: TRBV6-6; j_call: TRBJ1-2; cdr3_aa: CASSYAADRDYGYTF
v_call: TRBV4-1; j_call: TRBJ1-1; cdr3_aa: CASSQTPTGAENTEAFF
v_call: TRBV5-5; j_call: TRBJ2-4; cdr3_aa: CASSSNRERYIQYF
v_call: TRBV28; j_call: TRBJ1-2; cdr3_aa: CASSLGQGTYGYTF
v_call: TRBV7-9; j_call: TRBJ1-4; cdr3_aa: CASSSRQGANEKLFF
v_call: TRBV19; j_call: TRBJ1-6; cdr3_aa: CASSMAAGEGNSPLHF
v_call: TRBV7-3; j_call: TRBJ1-4; cdr3_aa: CASSPQGLTGAVSGTNEKLFF
v_call: TRBV9; j_call: TRBJ1-5; cdr3_aa: CASSTGDQPQHF
v_call: TRBV18; j_call: TRBJ1-2; cdr3_aa: CASSPGAANYGYTF
v_call: TRBV19; j_call: TRBJ1-6; cdr3_aa: CASSIGVTNSPLHF
v_call: TRBV25-1; j_call: TRBJ1-2; cdr3_aa: CASSDPVGYTF
v_call: TRBV19; j_call: TRBJ1-5; cdr3_aa: CASSGGQGGLQPQHF
v_call: TRBV7-2; j_call: TRBJ2-1; cdr3_aa: CASSPYPTLANEQFF
v_call: TRBV21-1; j_call: TRBJ1-1; cdr3_aa: CASSKACLQGNTEAFF
v_call: TRBV27; j_call: TRBJ1-4; cdr3_aa: CASSLWAATNEKLFF
v_call: TRBV5-1; j_call: TRBJ1-4; cdr3_aa: CASSLSRRGGEKLFF
v_call: TRBV30; j_call: TRBJ2-7; cdr3_aa: CAWSVREYEQYF